This is a list of T cell receptor beta chains from one sample in a study of PD-1 blockade in classical Hodgkin lymphoma. Assay used: immunoSEQ multiplex PCR; TCRdb lists only in-frame clones, some missing. The data contain tens of thousands of clones, about nine tenths of them singletons. Here the sequenced sample was peripheral blood mononuclear cells (PBMCs), taken before the fourth cycle of nivolumab. Receptors originate from a human donor with classical Hodgkin lymphoma. Both conserved end residues are part of each CDR3. A D gene is named only where the DNA matches it firmly. Clone size appears in some rows only: once, few, many, or a class for an expanded clone.

J,D,size,V,DNA,CDR3
TRBJ2-7,TRBD2,-,TRBV7-2,TGTGCCAGCAGCTTAGACTCCGGACTAGCGGGGAGCTACGAGCAGTACTTC,CASSLDSGLAGSYEQYF
TRBJ1-1,TRBD1,once,TRBV9,TGTGCCAGCAGCGGGACAGGGGACACTGAAGCTTTCTTT,CASSGTGDTEAFF
TRBJ1-5,-,-,TRBV6-1,TGTGCCAGCAGTGATGAGGGGGGTAGAGGAAATAGCAATCAGCCCCAGCATTTT,CASSDEGGRGNSNQPQHF
TRBJ1-2,-,-,TRBV27,TGTGCCAGCAGACGGGTGGGGAGTGATGGCTACACCTTC,CASRRVGSDGYTF
TRBJ2-3,TRBD1,once,TRBV12-5,TGTGCTAGTGGTTTGGGACAGGGGGCATTTGTGACAGATACGCAGTATTTT,CASGLGQGAFVTDTQYF
TRBJ2-1,-,few,TRBV7-9,TGTGCCAGCAGCTTAGTAGGGGGAGAGCAGTTCTTC,CASSLVGGEQFF
TRBJ2-7,TRBD2,-,TRBV6-1,TGTGCCAGCAGGCGGGGGGGGCCGTCCTACGAGCAGTACTTC,CASRRGGPSYEQYF
TRBJ1-5,-,-,TRBV6-5,TGTGCCAGCAGCCTTGATCAGCCCCAGCATTTT,CASSLDQPQHF
TRBJ2-5,TRBD2,-,TRBV10-3,TGTGCCATCAGTGAGTCGGGACTAGCGTCCCAAGAGACCCAGTACTTC,CAISESGLASQETQYF
TRBJ2-5,-,-,TRBV5-5,TGTGCCAGCAGCCCCCAGGCTTGGGCGACCCAGTACTTC,CASSPQAWATQYF
TRBJ2-2,TRBD1,-,TRBV10-2,TGCGCCAGCAGACCCCAGGGGGCGACCGGGGAGCTGTTTTTT,CASRPQGATGELFF
TRBJ1-5,-,-,TRBV7-2,TGTGCCAGCAGCAATCGCGGGGTTGGCAATCAGCCCCAGCATTTT,CASSNRGVGNQPQHF